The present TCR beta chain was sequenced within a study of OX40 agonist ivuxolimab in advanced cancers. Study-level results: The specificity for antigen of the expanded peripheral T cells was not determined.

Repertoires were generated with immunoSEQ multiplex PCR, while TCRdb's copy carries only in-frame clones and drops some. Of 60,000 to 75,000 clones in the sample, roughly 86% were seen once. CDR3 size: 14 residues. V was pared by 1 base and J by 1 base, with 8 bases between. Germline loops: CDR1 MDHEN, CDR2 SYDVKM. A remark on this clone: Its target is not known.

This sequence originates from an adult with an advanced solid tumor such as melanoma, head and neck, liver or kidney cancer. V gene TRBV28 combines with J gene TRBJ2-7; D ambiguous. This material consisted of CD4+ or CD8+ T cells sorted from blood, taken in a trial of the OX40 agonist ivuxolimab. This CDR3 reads CASSLSGLSYEQYF. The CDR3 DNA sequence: TGTGCCAGCAGTTTATCCGGTCTGTCCTACGAGCAGTACTTC.